These 28 T cell receptor beta chains share one sample of origin, sequenced in a study of shared clonotypes between healthy human individuals. Some clones are missing from TCRdb's copy, which holds only in-frame ones; the method was immunoSEQ multiplex PCR. The table has 470,000 or so clones, 70% to 80% seen once; the top ten hold around 13%. The sample consisted of PBMCs. Receptors originate from a woman between 35 and 50 years old in good health. Some clones in this sample may be carry-over from other donors' samples.

The chain carries TRBV19 and TRBJ2-3; a possible D gene is TRBD2 (6 bases). Deletions cut 8 bases from V and 2 bases from J, with 11 bases between. The CDR3 contains 13 residues. Germline CDR1 LNHDA, CDR2 SQIVND (reference sequence). CDR3 nucleotides: TGTGCCAGTCTACGGAGGGACACAGATACGCAGTATTTT. As protein: CASLRRDTDTQYF. The full variable domain, completed using reference TRBV19 and TRBJ2-3, is DGGITQSPKYLFRKEGQNVTLSCEQNLNHDAMYWYRQDPGQGLRLIYYSQIVNDFQKGDIAEGYSVSREKKESFPLTVTSAQKNPTAFYLCASLRRDTDTQYFGPGTRLTVL.

The CDR3 nucleotides are TGTGCCAGCAGTGACAGAGGTTACGAGCAGTACTTC. Translated: CASSDRGYEQYF. The chain carries TRBV7-6 and TRBJ2-7; weak D call: TRBD1 (5 bases). Trimming left V 6 bases short and J 4 bases short, with 10 bases between. Germline CDR1 is SGHVS and CDR2 is FNYEAQ. The CDR3 is 12 residues long.

As to this clone: Other DNA sequences of this sample code for an identical CDR3. The chain has TRBV11-3 and TRBJ2-2; 11 nucleotides match TRBD1. The germline gives CDR1 SGHNT, CDR2 YENEEA. The CDR3 sequence is 15 residues long. J was trimmed by 5 bases and V by 5 bases; bases with no gene match: 4. CDR3 nucleotides: TGTGCCAGCAGCCCGGGGACAGGGGGAACCGGGGAGCTGTTTTTT. As protein: CASSPGTGGTGELFF. Full variable domain (rest looked up from reference TRBV11-3 and TRBJ2-2): EAGVVQSPRYKIIEKKQPVAFWCNPISGHNTLYWYLQNLGQGPELLIRYENEEAVDDSQLPKDRFSAERLKGVDSTLKIQPAELGDSAVYLCASSPGTGGTGELFFGEGSRLTVL.

V and J are TRBV7-8 and TRBJ2-6; perhaps TRBD1 as D (6 bases). Germline assignment: CDR1 SGHVS and CDR2 FQNEAQ. Trimming removed 3 bases at V and 1 base at J, with 10 bases between. The CDR3 loop spans 16 amino acids. The DNA of the CDR3 is TGTGCCAGCAGCTTTATGGGGGCTTCTGGGGCCAACGTCCTGACTTTC. Its protein is CASSFMGASGANVLTF.

The chain employs TRBV5-5 and TRBJ2-1; D perhaps matches TRBD2 (5 bases). The CDR3 spans 14 residues. Trimming cost V 0 bases and J 7 bases, with 11 bases left between them. Germline loops: CDR1 SGHKS, CDR2 YYEKEE (reference sequence). The CDR3: CASSLAPTRNEQFF. DNA for the CDR3: TGTGCCAGCAGCTTGGCACCCACTAGGAATGAGCAGTTCTTC.

V gene TRBV7-3 combines with J gene TRBJ2-7; 14 bases align to TRBD2. Germline values: CDR1 SGHTA, CDR2 FQGTGA. Unmatched junction bases numbered 5, after V lost 3 bases and J lost 7 bases. The CDR3 is 15 amino acids. The CDR3 reads CASSLGLAGVGEQYF. CDR3 nucleotide sequence: TGTGCCAGCAGCTTGGGACTAGCGGGAGTAGGAGAGCAGTACTTC.

Concerning this clone itself: This probably arose from a read error, given a far larger clone one base away. The chain couples TRBV4-2 to TRBJ2-7; tentative D call: TRBD2 (6 bases). The length of the CDR3 is 15 residues. Germline V gene lookup returns CDR1 LGHNA and CDR2 YNFKEQ. CDR3 DNA: TGTGCCAGCAGCCAAGGTCAGGACTATTCCTACAAGCAGTACTTC. Its protein product is CASSQGQDYSYKQYF.

At least ten counts were recorded for this clone. This chain uses TRBV5-1 with TRBJ2-3, with no clear D. The CDR3 contains 14 residues. Germline CDR1 is SGHRS and CDR2 is YFSETQ. Trimming left V 0 bases short and J 2 bases short, with 7 bases between. The CDR3 reads CASSLVAVTDTQYF. The CDR3 coding sequence is TGCGCCAGCAGCTTGGTGGCAGTCACAGATACGCAGTATTTT.

The V call is TRBV5-1, the J call TRBJ1-3, with D hard to call. CDR1 and CDR2 (germline): SGHRS, YFSETQ. V was shortened by 0 bases and J by 2 bases, with 9 bases between the two germline ends. The CDR3 runs 15 residues. This CDR3 is CASSLGAGPGNTIYF. The DNA of the CDR3 is TGCGCCAGCAGCTTGGGCGCAGGCCCTGGAAACACCATATATTTT.

The V gene is TRBV11-3, the J gene TRBJ2-2, with 11 positions matching TRBD1. The CDR3 sequence is 15 residues long. Germline lookup yields CDR1 SGHNT and CDR2 YENEEA. Trimming at V came to 2 bases and at J to 7 bases, leaving 3 bases not matched to a gene. DNA of the CDR3: TGTGCCAGCAGCTTACGGACAGGGGGCTTCGGGGAGCTGTTTTTT. Its translation: CASSLRTGGFGELFF.

This clone has only a few counts. The sample carries other DNA sequences with the same CDR3. The chain combines TRBV7-3 with TRBJ1-1, with no clear D. Germline CDR1 and CDR2: SGHTA and FQGTGA. There are 13 residues in the CDR3. Trimming shortened V by 1 base and J by 3 bases, and 6 bases separated the two germline ends. This chain's CDR3 is CASSLNGDTEAFF. The CDR3 nucleotides are TGTGCCAGCAGCTTAAATGGTGACACTGAAGCTTTCTTT. Together with reference TRBV7-3 and TRBJ1-1, the CDR3 gives the full variable domain: GAGVSQTPSNKVTEKGKYVELRCDPISGHTALYWYRQSLGQGPEFLIYFQGTGAADDSGLPNDRFFAVRPEGSVSTLKIQRTERGDSAVYLCASSLNGDTEAFFGQGTRLTVV.

On this clone: A single base separates this from a much larger clone, so it may be a read error. This chain joins TRBV27 and TRBJ2-5; D remains unclear. Trimming stripped 2 bases from V and 0 bases from J, with 4 bases between. CDR1 and CDR2 (germline): MNHEY, SMNVEV (reference sequence). This CDR3 comprises 13 residues. CDR3 sequence: CASSLGYQETQYF. The CDR3 DNA is TGTGCCAGCAGTTTAGGGTACCAAGAGACCCAGTACTTC.

The V call is TRBV10-2, the J call TRBJ2-2, with D tentatively TRBD1 or TRBD2 (5 bases each). This CDR3 spans 13 amino acids. V gave up 5 bases and J gave up 8 bases, with 12 bases separating them. Germline CDR1 reads WSHSY; CDR2 reads SAAADI. The CDR3 reads CASSPSRGGELFF. CDR3 sequence (DNA): TGCGCCAGCAGTCCCTCGAGGGGTGGGGAGCTGTTTTTT.

The V and J genes are TRBV4-1 and TRBJ2-1; TRBD1 agrees at 8 bases. The CDR3 has 16 amino acids. J was trimmed by 2 bases and V by 3 bases; bases with no gene match: 6. Germline loops: CDR1 MGHRA, CDR2 YSYEKL. In DNA, the CDR3 is TGCGCCAGCAGCCAGCCGGGACAGGCCGCCTACAATGAGCAGTTCTTC. The encoded protein is CASSQPGQAAYNEQFF.

The chain employs TRBV11-3 and TRBJ2-7, with a weak D call TRBD1 (7 bases). The CDR3 sequence is 14 residues long. V was trimmed by 6 bases and J by 1 base, leaving 13 bases between them. Germline V CDR1 and CDR2: SGHNT, YENEEA. The CDR3 spells CASSRGDRSYEQYF. The CDR3 DNA sequence: TGTGCCAGCAGTCGCGGGGACAGATCCTACGAGCAGTACTTC.

The chain recombines TRBV4-2 with TRBJ1-2, with D hard to call. The V and J ends lost 0 bases and 0 bases respectively, with 11 bases between them. This CDR3 contains 16 residues. Germline values: CDR1 LGHNA, CDR2 YNFKEQ. The CDR3 is CASSQEVGASNYGYTF. CDR3 sequence (DNA): TGTGCCAGCAGCCAAGAGGTGGGTGCTTCTAACTATGGCTACACCTTC.

The table lists this clone with a count of one. The chain employs TRBV14 and TRBJ2-5; 8 nucleotides match TRBD2. V lost 5 bases to trimming and J lost 3 bases; unmatched junction nucleotides: 11. The CDR3 totals 16 residues. Germline CDR1 is SGHDN and CDR2 is FVKESK. The CDR3 here is CASSEIIISGKETQYF. In DNA, the CDR3 is TGTGCCAGCAGCGAGATCATCATTAGCGGGAAAGAGACCCAGTACTTC.

The CDR3 here is CASNRERLAKNIQYF. The CDR3, as DNA: TGTGCCAGCAACCGGGAACGGTTAGCCAAAAACATTCAGTACTTC. The J gene is TRBJ2-4, the V gene TRBV2, with a tentative D call TRBD2 (5 bases). CDR1 is SNHLY and CDR2 is FYNNEI in the germline V gene. Trimming took 7 bases from V and 0 from J, leaving 13 bases between them. The CDR3 length is 15 residues.

The genes are TRBV19 and TRBJ2-7, with 10 positions matching TRBD1. V dropped 4 bases and J dropped 7; count of bases not matched to a gene: 16. The CDR3 is made up of 17 amino acids. Germline CDR1 LNHDA, CDR2 SQIVND (reference sequence). Here the CDR3 reads CASSTAPAGTGVREQYF. DNA of the CDR3: TGTGCCAGTAGTACCGCCCCCGCGGGGACAGGGGTGCGGGAGCAGTACTTC.

The rearrangement joins TRBV10-3 to TRBJ2-3, with a tentative D call TRBD2 (5 bases). The V gene's germline CDR1 is ENHRY and CDR2 SYGVKD. Trimming shortened V by 2 bases and J by 1 base, and 10 bases separated the two germline ends. The CDR3 runs to 15 residues. CDR3 DNA: TGTGCCATCAGTGAGGATTTGGGAGGCACAGATACGCAGTATTTT. The encoded protein is CAISEDLGGTDTQYF.

Remarks on this clone: A much more abundant neighbour one base away suggests this may be a read error. Other DNA variants within this sample encode the same CDR3. The chain has TRBV7-9 and TRBJ2-3; TRBD2 is a possible D gene (6 bases). CDR1 SEHNR and CDR2 FQNEAQ come from the germline V gene (reference sequence). This CDR3 is 13 amino acids long. This CDR3 reads CASTSGGIDTQYF. Here the CDR3 DNA reads TGTGCCAGCACCTCTGGGGGGATAGATACACAGTATTTT.

The chain is built from TRBV29-1 and TRBJ2-2, with 7 bases lining up with TRBD1. CDR3 length: 14 amino acids. Germline CDR1 is SQVTM and CDR2 is ANQGSEA. V lost 6 bases, J lost 0 bases, and 4 bases stayed unmatched. CDR3 coding DNA: TGCAGCGTCGACAGGGCATCGAACACCGGGGAGCTGTTTTTT. Translated: CSVDRASNTGELFF.

This clone has only one observation. The chain has TRBV19 and TRBJ1-2; 9 nucleotides align to TRBD1. With V trimmed by 7 bases and J by 6 bases, 9 bases remained unmatched. Germline V gene data show CDR1 as LNHDA and CDR2 as SQIVND (reference sequence). The CDR3 loop spans 14 amino acids. This CDR3 reads CASTPGQGWDGYTF. As DNA, the CDR3 is TGTGCCAGTACCCCGGGACAGGGATGGGATGGCTACACCTTC.

In this sample, this clone turned up once. The rearrangement links TRBV4-3 to TRBJ2-5, with a possible D match to TRBD2 (6 bases). Germline V CDR1 and CDR2: LGHNA, YSLEER. Trimming stripped 4 bases from V and 3 bases from J, with 12 bases between. The CDR3 is made up of 14 amino acids. CDR3 bases: TGCGCCAGCAGCCTTCGGGTAGCGGAAGAGACCCAGTACTTC. Its protein is CASSLRVAEETQYF.

This clone was detected only once. The gene calls are TRBV10-3 and TRBJ2-2; D possibly corresponds to TRBD2 (6 bases). This CDR3 has 16 amino acids. V was clipped by 3 bases and J by 0 bases, with 11 bases between them. CDR1 is ENHRY, CDR2 SYGVKD, per germline. CDR3 sequence: CAISDLAVANTGELFF. CDR3 coding DNA: TGTGCCATCAGTGACTTAGCGGTGGCGAACACCGGGGAGCTGTTTTTT.

The chain carries TRBV7-8 and TRBJ2-6; D possibly corresponds to TRBD2 (5 bases). The CDR3 length is 15 residues. Trimming pared 10 bases from V and 2 bases from J, leaving 15 bases between. Germline V gene sequence: CDR1 SGHVS, CDR2 FQNEAQ. CDR3 residues: CAIPAGLTGANVLTF. In DNA, the CDR3 is TGTGCCATCCCGGCAGGACTGACTGGGGCCAACGTCCTGACTTTC.

On this clone itself: Other DNA variants within this sample encode the same CDR3. V gene TRBV30 combines with J gene TRBJ2-4; TRBD1 might be the D (6 bases). The germline V gene has CDR1 GTSNPN and CDR2 SVGIG (reference sequence). CDR3 length equals 14 residues. Trimming removed 0 bases from V and 4 bases from J, with 10 bases in between. The CDR3 region has the DNA TGTGCCTGGAGTGTACAGGGTGGGAAAAACATTCAGTACTTC. Translating it yields CAWSVQGGKNIQYF.

The chain links TRBV5-1 to TRBJ2-1; maybe TRBD2 (6 bases). Germline assignment: CDR1 SGHRS and CDR2 YFSETQ. Trimming took 3 bases from V and 5 from J, leaving 12 bases between them. This CDR3 has 14 residues. The CDR3 is CASSSGDLDNEQFF. DNA of the CDR3: TGCGCCAGCAGCTCGGGGGACCTTGACAATGAGCAGTTCTTC.